These T cell receptor beta chains were read from a single sample in a study of blood T cell repertoires in COVID-19. Using immunoSEQ multiplex PCR, the repertoire was profiled, and TCRdb retains in-frame clones only, with some absent. The table includes about 140,000 clones, approximately 90% detected once. The sample was peripheral blood. These receptors originate from a woman aged 40 to 50 with acute or convalescent COVID-19. The CDR3 runs from the conserved cysteine through the conserved F or W. The D gene is left open where the match is weak.

d_call | j_call | v_call | cdr3_aa
- | TRBJ2-7 | TRBV29-1 | CSVELGTQGYEQYF
- | TRBJ2-1 | TRBV19 | CASSIEAGFSYNEQFF
TRBD2 | TRBJ2-1 | TRBV10-2 | CASRGLAGGPYNEQFF
TRBD2 | TRBJ2-3 | TRBV19 | CASRTSGSTQYF
- | TRBJ1-4 | TRBV28 | CASTGDEKLFF
TRBD2 | TRBJ2-3 | TRBV7-3 | CASSLAGLTDTQYF
TRBD1 | TRBJ1-4 | TRBV30 | CAWSRDSNEKLFF
TRBD1 | TRBJ2-7 | TRBV5-1 | CASSFTMTGGAYEQYF
- | TRBJ1-2 | TRBV19 | CASRERYYGYTF
- | TRBJ1-2 | TRBV10-3 | CAINPGPTNYGYTF
TRBD1 | TRBJ1-2 | TRBV19 | CASSAPGGNSGYTF
TRBD1 | TRBJ1-5 | TRBV19 | CASSIGTGGQHF
- | TRBJ2-5 | TRBV7-8 | CASSPRTLEVETQYF
TRBD1 | TRBJ1-5 | TRBV7-9 | CASSLAGDRNQPQHF
- | TRBJ1-1 | TRBV2 | CASIGHIAEAFF
- | TRBJ1-1 | TRBV19 | CASSIGTQVNTEAFF
- | TRBJ1-5 | TRBV7-2 | CASSFRGNQPQHF
- | TRBJ1-1 | TRBV4-3 | CASSQDPPTGMNTEAFF
TRBD2 | TRBJ2-5 | TRBV2 | CASGSLTSGGTQYF
TRBD1 | TRBJ1-2 | TRBV19 | CAVNKQGAAYGYTF
- | TRBJ2-3 | TRBV19 | CASSTLGTAYTDTQYF
TRBD2 | TRBJ2-3 | TRBV15 | CATSALWGGSADTQYF
- | TRBJ2-6 | TRBV9 | CASSSGTHSGANVLTF
TRBD2 | TRBJ2-3 | TRBV3-1/TRBV3-2 | CASSTSGRADTQYF
- | TRBJ1-6 | TRBV27 | CASSLGRANSPLHF
- | TRBJ2-3 | TRBV12-3/TRBV12-4 | CASSFLGPDTQYF
TRBD1 | TRBJ1-4 | TRBV7-8 | CASSHGTGGEKLFF
- | TRBJ2-1 | TRBV27 | CASSRPPDSDNEQFF
- | TRBJ2-3 | TRBV10-3 | CAISESRGSADTQYF